This T cell receptor beta chain derives from a study of T-cell reconstitution after alpha-beta-depleted transplantation in children. Germline CDR1 and CDR2: MDHEN and SYDVKM. V lost 4 bases and J 0 bases, leaving 7 bases between the germline ends. The CDR3 covers 14 residues. Unique molecular identifiers were built into the TCRbeta library. TCRdb fed the PCR reads into MiXCR, producing one record per CDR3 protein. The repertoire consists of 200,000 to 250,000 distinct CDR3 sequences, with 9.5% to 15% occurring once and the leading ten covering about 2.6%. This clonotype was counted at least ten times.

This receptor was obtained from a human donor who donated a stem cell graft to a child with acute lymphoblastic leukemia. Sequenced material: PBMCs from the stem cell graft donor, taken from the stem cell graft. The gene calls are TRBV28 and TRBJ2-4; D might be TRBD1 (5 bases). CDR3 DNA sequence: TGTGCCAGCAGTTCCGGACAAGCCAAAAACATTCAGTACTTC. Residues: CASSSGQAKNIQYF.